The 8 T cell receptor beta chains presented below share a single source sample, sequenced in a study of CD8+ T cells in alopecia areata. Sequencing templates came from extracted RNA that was reverse transcribed into cDNA. Sequenced by immunoSEQ multiplex PCR; TCRdb stores in-frame clones only, minus some. The top ten hold 11% of the sample, which has about 180,000 clones, 53% seen once. This sample's treatment: oral pan-JAK inhibitor, 5-10 mg twice daily. The sequencing here drew on CD8+ T cells sorted from blood, taken at week 24, from a patient treated with tofacitinib. The receptors come from a human donor with alopecia areata.

This clone was detected a few times. The genes are TRBV29-1 and TRBJ2-1, with 8 bases fitting TRBD2. Germline CDR1 is SQVTM and CDR2 is ANQGSEA. There are 14 residues in the CDR3. V was clipped by 1 base and J by 7 bases; unmatched bases: 6. CDR3 region: CSVEVSGVSNEQFF. The CDR3 coding sequence is TGCAGCGTTGAAGTTAGCGGGGTATCTAATGAGCAGTTCTTC.

This chain connects TRBV29-1 to TRBJ2-7, with TRBD1 matching over 9 bases. This CDR3 has 13 residues. The germline V gene encodes CDR1 SQVTM and CDR2 ANQGSEA. Trimming at V came to 8 bases and at J to 1 base, leaving 6 bases not matched to a gene. The chain's CDR3 is CSTRTGDSYEQYF. Written as DNA, the CDR3 is TGCAGCACTCGGACAGGGGATTCCTACGAGCAGTACTTC.

This sequence joins TRBV13 and TRBJ2-3, with D perhaps matching TRBD2 (6 bases). The V gene's germline CDR1 is PRHDT and CDR2 FYEKMQ (reference sequence). The V end lost 4 bases, the J end lost 4 bases, and 12 bases lay between the germline ends. The CDR3 runs to 14 residues. The CDR3 loop is CASSSREDADTQYF. CDR3 DNA: TGTGCCAGCAGCTCCAGGGAGGATGCAGATACGCAGTATTTT.

The chain's CDR3 is CSVYQGLSEKLFF. CDR3 DNA sequence: TGCAGCGTTTACCAGGGGCTAAGTGAAAAACTGTTTTTT. V usage is TRBV29-1 and J usage is TRBJ1-4; a possible D gene is TRBD1 (6 bases). The V gene's germline CDR1 is SQVTM and CDR2 ANQGSEA. There are 13 residues in the CDR3. The V gene lost 5 bases and the J gene lost 7 bases, with 14 bases spanning the gap.

In regard to this clone: Its ends do not fully match the called genes, so a read error is possible. This chain connects TRBV29-1 to TRBJ1-2, with D possibly TRBD1 on 6 matching bases. The CDR3 runs 13 residues. Germline V gene data show CDR1 as SQVTM and CDR2 as ANQGSEA. DNA for the CDR3: TGCAGCGTTAAAGACCCAGGGGTGGAAGGCTACACCTTC. Its translation is CSVKDPGVEGYTF.

Only one count was recorded for this clone. The genes are TRBV6-6 and TRBJ2-7; 7 nucleotides match TRBD1. The germline V gene has CDR1 MNHNY and CDR2 SVGAGI (reference sequence). The length of the CDR3 is 12 residues. The ends lost 7 bases at V and 2 bases at J; junction bases unmatched: 2. CDR3 protein: CASTDRAYEQYF. CDR3 coding DNA: TGTGCCAGCACCGACAGGGCCTACGAGCAGTACTTC.

This chain connects TRBV9 to TRBJ2-4, with 7 bases fitting TRBD1. Trimming removed 3 bases from V and 0 bases from J; junction bases left unmatched: 3. The germline V gene has CDR1 SGDLS and CDR2 YYNGEE. This CDR3 spans 15 amino acids. CDR3: CASSEGTVAKNIQYF. In DNA form, the CDR3 reads TGTGCCAGCAGCGAAGGGACAGTAGCCAAAAACATTCAGTACTTC.

This clone was observed a handful of times. V usage is TRBV29-1 and J usage is TRBJ1-2; D unresolved. V was clipped by 3 bases and J by 4 bases, with 12 bases between them. This CDR3 has 13 amino acids. Germline V gene sequence: CDR1 SQVTM, CDR2 ANQGSEA. The CDR3 DNA sequence: TGCAGCGTTGATCAAGGGATGGGCTATGGCTACACCTTC. Its protein is CSVDQGMGYGYTF. The full variable domain, in which reference TRBV29-1 and TRBJ1-2 provide the parts outside the CDR3, is SAVISQKPSRDICQRGTSLTIQCQVDSQVTMMFWYRQQPGQSLTLIATANQGSEATYESGFVIDKFPISRPNLTFSTLTVSNMSPEDSSIYLCSVDQGMGYGYTFGSGTRLTVV.